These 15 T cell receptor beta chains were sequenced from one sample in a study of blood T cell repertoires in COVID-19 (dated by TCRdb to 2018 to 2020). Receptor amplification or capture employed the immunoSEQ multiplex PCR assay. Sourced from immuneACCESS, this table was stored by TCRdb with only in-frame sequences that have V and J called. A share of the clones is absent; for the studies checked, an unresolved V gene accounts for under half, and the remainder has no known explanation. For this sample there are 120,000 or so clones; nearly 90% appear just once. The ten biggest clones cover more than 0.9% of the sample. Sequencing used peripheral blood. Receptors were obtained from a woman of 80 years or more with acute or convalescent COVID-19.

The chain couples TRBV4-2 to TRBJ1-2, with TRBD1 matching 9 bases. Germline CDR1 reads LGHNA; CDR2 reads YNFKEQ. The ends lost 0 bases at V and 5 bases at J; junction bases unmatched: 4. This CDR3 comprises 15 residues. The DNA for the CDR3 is TGTGCCAGCAGCCAAGAACAGGGGGCGGGATATGGCTACACCTTC. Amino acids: CASSQEQGAGYGYTF.

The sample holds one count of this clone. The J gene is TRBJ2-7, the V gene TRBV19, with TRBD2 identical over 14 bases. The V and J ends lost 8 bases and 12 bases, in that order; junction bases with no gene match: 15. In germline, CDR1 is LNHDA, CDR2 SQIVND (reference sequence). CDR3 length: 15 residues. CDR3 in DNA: TGTGCCAGTTCCCTCGGACTAGCGGGAGGCTCAAACCCGTACTTC. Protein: CASSLGLAGGSNPYF.

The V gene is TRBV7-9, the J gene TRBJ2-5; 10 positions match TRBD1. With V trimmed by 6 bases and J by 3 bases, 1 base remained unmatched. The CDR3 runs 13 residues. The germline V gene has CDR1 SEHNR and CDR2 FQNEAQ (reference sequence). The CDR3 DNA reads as TGTGCCAGCAGGGGGACAGGGGAAGAGACCCAGTACTTC. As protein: CASRGTGEETQYF.

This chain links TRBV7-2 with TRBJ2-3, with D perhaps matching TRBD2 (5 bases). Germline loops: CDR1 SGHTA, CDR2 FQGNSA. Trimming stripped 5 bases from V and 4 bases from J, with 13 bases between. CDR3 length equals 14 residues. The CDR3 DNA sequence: TGTGCCAGCAGCCCCTCGGGGTGGGCAGATACGCAGTATTTT. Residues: CASSPSGWADTQYF.

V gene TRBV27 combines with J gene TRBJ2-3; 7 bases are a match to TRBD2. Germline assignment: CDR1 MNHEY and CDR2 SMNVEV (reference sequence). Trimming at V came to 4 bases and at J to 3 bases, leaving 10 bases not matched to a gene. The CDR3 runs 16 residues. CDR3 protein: CASSSRVRGGTDTQYF. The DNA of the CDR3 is TGTGCCAGCAGTTCCCGCGTTCGCGGGGGTACAGATACGCAGTATTTT.

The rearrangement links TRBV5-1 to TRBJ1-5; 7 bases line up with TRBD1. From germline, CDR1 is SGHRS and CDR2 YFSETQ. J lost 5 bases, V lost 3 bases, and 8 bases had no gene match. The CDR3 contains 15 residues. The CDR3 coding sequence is TGCGCCAGCAGCTGGACAGGCTCACTATATCAGCCCCAGCATTTT. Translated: CASSWTGSLYQPQHF.

The DNA of the CDR3 is TGCGCCAGCAGCCCCTGGACTAGCGGGAGGTTCAATGAGCAGTTCTTC. Translating gives CASSPWTSGRFNEQFF. The J gene is TRBJ2-1, the V gene TRBV5-1, with 14 bases identical to TRBD2. The CDR3 covers 16 residues. The V gene end was trimmed by 4 bases and the J gene end by 6 bases; junction bases not matched to a gene: 6. Germline V gives CDR1 SGHRS, CDR2 YFSETQ. Full variable domain (remainder filled in from reference TRBV5-1 and TRBJ2-1): KAGVTQTPRYLIKTRGQQVTLSCSPISGHRSVSWYQQTPGQGLQFLFEYFSETQRNKGNFPGRFSGRQFSNSRSEMNVSTLELGDSALYLCASSPWTSGRFNEQFFGPGTRLTVL.

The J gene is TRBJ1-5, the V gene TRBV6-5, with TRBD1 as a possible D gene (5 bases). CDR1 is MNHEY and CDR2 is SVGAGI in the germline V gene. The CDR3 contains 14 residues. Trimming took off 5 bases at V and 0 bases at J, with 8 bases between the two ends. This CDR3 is CASSRDFSNQPQHF. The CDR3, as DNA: TGTGCCAGCAGTAGGGACTTTAGCAATCAGCCCCAGCATTTT.

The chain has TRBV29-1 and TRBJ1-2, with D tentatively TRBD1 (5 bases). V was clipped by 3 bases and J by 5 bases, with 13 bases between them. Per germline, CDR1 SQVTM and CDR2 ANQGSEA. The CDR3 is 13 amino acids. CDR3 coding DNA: TGCAGCGTTGACCCGCCGGAGGGGTATGGCTACACCTTC. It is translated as CSVDPPEGYGYTF.

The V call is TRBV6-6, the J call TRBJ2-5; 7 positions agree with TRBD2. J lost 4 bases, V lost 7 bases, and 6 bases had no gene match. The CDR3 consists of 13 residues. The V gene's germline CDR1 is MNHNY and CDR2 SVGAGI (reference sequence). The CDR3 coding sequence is TGTGCCAGCATCCCTAGCGGAGTAGAGACCCAGTACTTC. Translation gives CASIPSGVETQYF.

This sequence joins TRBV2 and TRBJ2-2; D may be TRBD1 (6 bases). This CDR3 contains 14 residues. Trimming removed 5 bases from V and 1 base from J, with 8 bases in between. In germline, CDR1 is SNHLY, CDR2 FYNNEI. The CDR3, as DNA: TGTGCCAGCAGTAACAGGGTGAACACCGGGGAGCTGTTTTTT. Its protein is CASSNRVNTGELFF.

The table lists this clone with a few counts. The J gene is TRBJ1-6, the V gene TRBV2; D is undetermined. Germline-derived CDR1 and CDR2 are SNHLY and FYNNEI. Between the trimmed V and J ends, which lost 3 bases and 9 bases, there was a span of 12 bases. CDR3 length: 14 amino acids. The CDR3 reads CASSEEGSGSPLHF. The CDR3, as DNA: TGTGCCAGCAGTGAGGAGGGTTCGGGTTCACCCCTCCACTTT.

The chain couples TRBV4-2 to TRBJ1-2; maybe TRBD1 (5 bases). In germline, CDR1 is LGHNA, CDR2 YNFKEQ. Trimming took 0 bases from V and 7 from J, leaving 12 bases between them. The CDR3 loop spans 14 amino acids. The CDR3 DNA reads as TGTGCCAGCAGCCAAGAGCCAGGCGGGGGTGGCTACACCTTC. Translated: CASSQEPGGGGYTF.

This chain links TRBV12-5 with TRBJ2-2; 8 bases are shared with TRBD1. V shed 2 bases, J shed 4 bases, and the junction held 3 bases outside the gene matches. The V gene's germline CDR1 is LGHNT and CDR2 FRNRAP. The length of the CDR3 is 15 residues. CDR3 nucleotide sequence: TGTGCTAGTGGTTTGCTGACAGGGGCCACCGGGGAGCTGTTTTTT. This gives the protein CASGLLTGATGELFF. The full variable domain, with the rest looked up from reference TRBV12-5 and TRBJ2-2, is DARVTQTPRHKVTEMGQEVTMRCQPILGHNTVFWYRQTMMQGLELLAYFRNRAPLDDSGMPKDRFSAEMPDATLATLKIQPSEPRDSAVYFCASGLLTGATGELFFGEGSRLTVL.

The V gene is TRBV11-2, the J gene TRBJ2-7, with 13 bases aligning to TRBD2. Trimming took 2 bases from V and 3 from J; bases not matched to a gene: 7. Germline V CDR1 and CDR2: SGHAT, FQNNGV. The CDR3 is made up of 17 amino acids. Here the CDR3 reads CASSLRTSGGRGYEQYF. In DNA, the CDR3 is TGTGCCAGCAGCTTAAGGACTAGCGGGGGTCGGGGCTACGAGCAGTACTTC.